This T cell receptor (beta chain) was profiled in a study of blood T cell repertoires in COVID-19. Study overall: The origin of the acute and convalescent COVID-19 samples was the United States, Italy and Spain. The cDNA or gDNA used as material had been derived from T cells, B-cell-depleted T cells, or PBMCs.

Trimming left V 2 bases short and J 0 bases short, with 13 bases between. The CDR3 covers 16 residues. The germline CDR1 and CDR2 sequences are MNHNY and SVGAGI (reference sequence). In the study's own analysis: From reference gene primer amplification, estimates of nucleated cell counts were derived. Sequenced by immunoSEQ multiplex PCR; TCRdb stores in-frame clones only, minus some. The DNA gave D and trimming, while V, J and clone size come from that table. Found here are about 100,000 clones, 71% of them singletons; the top ten hold around 1.9%. Sequences were obtained from peripheral blood. The receptor was derived from a woman aged 40 to 49 with acute or convalescent COVID-19. V is TRBV6-6 and J is TRBJ1-1, with D hard to call. CDR3 sequence: CASSYPSGELNTEAFF. In DNA form, the CDR3 reads TGTGCCAGCAGTTACCCCAGCGGGGAACTGAACACTGAAGCTTTCTTT.